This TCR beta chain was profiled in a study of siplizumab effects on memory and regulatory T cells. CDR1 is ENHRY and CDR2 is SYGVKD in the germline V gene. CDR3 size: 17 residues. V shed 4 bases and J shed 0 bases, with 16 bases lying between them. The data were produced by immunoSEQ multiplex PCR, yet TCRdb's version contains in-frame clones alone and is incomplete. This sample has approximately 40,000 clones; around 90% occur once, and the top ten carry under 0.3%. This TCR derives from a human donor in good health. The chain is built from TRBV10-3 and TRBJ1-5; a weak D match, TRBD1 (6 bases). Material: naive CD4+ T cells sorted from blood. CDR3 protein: CAISANIPGDSNQPQHF. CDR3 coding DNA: TGTGCCATCAGTGCGAATATTCCAGGGGATAGCAATCAGCCCCAGCATTTT.